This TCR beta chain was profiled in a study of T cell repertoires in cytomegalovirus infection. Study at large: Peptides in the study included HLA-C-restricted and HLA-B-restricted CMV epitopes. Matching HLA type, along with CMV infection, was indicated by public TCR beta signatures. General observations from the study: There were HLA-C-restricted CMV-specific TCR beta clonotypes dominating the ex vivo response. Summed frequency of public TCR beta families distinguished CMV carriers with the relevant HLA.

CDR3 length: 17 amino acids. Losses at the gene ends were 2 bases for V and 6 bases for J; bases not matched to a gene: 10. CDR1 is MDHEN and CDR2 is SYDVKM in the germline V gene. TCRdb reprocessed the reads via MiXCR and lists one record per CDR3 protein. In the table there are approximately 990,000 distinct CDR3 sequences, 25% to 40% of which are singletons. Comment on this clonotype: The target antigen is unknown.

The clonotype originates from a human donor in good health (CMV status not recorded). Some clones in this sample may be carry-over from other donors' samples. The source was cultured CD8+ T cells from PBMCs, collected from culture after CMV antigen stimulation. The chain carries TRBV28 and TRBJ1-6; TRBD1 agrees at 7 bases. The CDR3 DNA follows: TGTGCCAGCAGTTTAACGTTGGGGACAGATCTTAATTCACCCCTCCACTTT. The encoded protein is CASSLTLGTDLNSPLHF.